The 2 T cell receptor beta chains presented below share a single source sample, sequenced in a study of long-term antiretroviral therapy in people with HIV (dated by TCRdb to 2021 to 2024). The immunoSEQ hsTCRB v3.0 assay was used at survey level resolution for TRB variable region sequencing. TCRdb's version of the immuneACCESS table is confined to in-frame rearrangements and falls short of the full clone set. An unresolved V gene accounts for under half of the shortfall where checked; the remainder is of unknown origin. The sample table holds about 34,000 clones, of which roughly 84% were seen once. The ten largest account for approximately 5% of the sample. The sequencing here drew on unsorted PBMCs, taken just under 2.9 years before starting antiretroviral therapy. Source of these receptors: a woman aged 25-40 years with HIV.

This rearrangement joins TRBV7-9 to TRBJ1-1, with D uncertain. CDR1 is SEHNR, CDR2 FQNEAQ, per germline (reference sequence). Trimming removed 1 base from V and 4 bases from J, with 4 bases in between. The CDR3 runs to 12 residues. The CDR3 reads CASSLGSTEAFF. CDR3 coding DNA: TGTGCCAGCAGCTTAGGTAGCACTGAAGCTTTCTTT.

This chain connects TRBV6-5 to TRBJ1-5; no clear D gene. Germline values: CDR1 MNHEY, CDR2 SVGAGI. The CDR3 is 14 residues long. V was clipped by 6 bases and J by 1 base, with 10 bases between them. CDR3 sequence reads: CASSPRGSNQPQHF. The CDR3 coding sequence is TGTGCCAGCAGCCCACGGGGAAGCAATCAGCCCCAGCATTTT.